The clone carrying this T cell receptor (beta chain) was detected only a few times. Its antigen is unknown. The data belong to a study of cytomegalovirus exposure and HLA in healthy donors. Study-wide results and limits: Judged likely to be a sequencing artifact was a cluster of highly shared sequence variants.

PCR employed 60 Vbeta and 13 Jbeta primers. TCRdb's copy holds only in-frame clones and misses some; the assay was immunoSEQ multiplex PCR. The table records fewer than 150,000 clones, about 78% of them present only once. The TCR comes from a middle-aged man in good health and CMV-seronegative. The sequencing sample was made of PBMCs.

For the CDR3, the DNA is TGTGCCTGGAGGGGGCGCGGACAGGTGTCTAACTATGGCTACACCTTC. This gives the protein CAWRGRGQVSNYGYTF. V usage is TRBV30 and J usage is TRBJ1-2, with TRBD1 matching 7 bases. Trimming took 3 bases from V and 0 from J; bases not matched to a gene: 10. The CDR3 has 16 residues. Per the germline V gene, CDR1 is GTSNPN and CDR2 is SVGIG (reference sequence).